These 4 T cell receptor beta chains were all obtained from the same sample, sequenced in a study of early stage breast cancer tumors. Sequencing used immunoSEQ multiplex PCR; TCRdb keeps in-frame clones, though not all of them. The profile shows 2,500 to 3,000 clones, less than 75% of them singletons. The source material was normal breast tissue next to the tumor. These receptors were taken from a person aged 50-59 years with breast cancer.

The V and J genes are TRBV5-1 and TRBJ1-1, with 9 bases identical to TRBD1. Germline CDR1 is SGHRS and CDR2 is YFSETQ. The CDR3 contains 15 residues. Unmatched junction bases numbered 2, after V lost 0 bases and J lost 2 bases. CDR3 nucleotides: TGCGCCAGCAGCTTGGTGGACAGGGGAAACACTGAAGCTTTCTTT. Protein sequence: CASSLVDRGNTEAFF.

The rearrangement links TRBV19 to TRBJ2-7, with TRBD1 identical over 8 bases. CDR3 length equals 14 residues. V lost 6 bases and J lost 3; bases outside the gene matches: 7. The germline V gene has CDR1 LNHDA and CDR2 SQIVND (reference sequence). Here the CDR3 DNA reads TGTGCCAGTAGCCCCGGGACAGGTTTCTACGAGCAGTACTTC. Its protein is CASSPGTGFYEQYF.

V gene TRBV27 combines with J gene TRBJ1-2; 12 bases match TRBD1. From germline, CDR1 is MNHEY and CDR2 SMNVEV (reference sequence). The CDR3 length is 17 residues. J was trimmed by 7 bases and V by 7 bases; bases with no gene match: 16. As DNA, the CDR3 is TGTGCCAGCACCTCCTGGGGAAGGGGACAGGGGGCTGGTGGCTACACCTTC. Its protein product is CASTSWGRGQGAGGYTF.

This chain joins TRBV25-1 and TRBJ1-4, with D perhaps TRBD1 (5 bases). Germline assignment: CDR1 MGHDK and CDR2 SYGVNS. V lost 5 bases to trimming and J lost 4 bases, with 14 bases between them. The CDR3 is made up of 15 amino acids. The CDR3 protein is CASSPRGSHNEKLFF. CDR3 in DNA: TGTGCCAGCAGTCCCCGGGGGAGCCATAATGAAAAACTGTTTTTT.